These 18 T cell receptor beta chains originate from one sample sequenced in a study of blood T cell repertoires in COVID-19. Libraries were prepared by immunoSEQ multiplex PCR; TCRdb keeps only in-frame clonotypes and omits some of them. The repertoire includes 350,000 to 450,000 clones, approximately 91% of them detected once, and about 0.9% sits in the top ten. Sequenced: PBMCs or T cells enriched from blood (not recorded which). The receptors were gathered from a woman aged 35 to 49 who had been exposed to COVID-19.

The chain combines TRBV14 with TRBJ2-1, with D possibly being TRBD1 (5 bases). Trimming removed 0 bases from V and 10 bases from J, with 25 bases in between. CDR3 length equals 18 residues. Germline CDR1 reads SGHDN; CDR2 reads FVKESK. Here the CDR3 reads CASSQDDRRTTPQWEQFF. Here the CDR3 DNA reads TGTGCCAGCAGCCAAGATGACAGAAGGACAACCCCTCAATGGGAGCAGTTCTTC.

This rearrangement joins TRBV7-3 to TRBJ1-4; D is ambiguous. Germline CDR1 reads SGHTA; CDR2 reads FQGTGA. The CDR3 is 16 residues long. The V end lost 5 bases, the J end lost 0 bases, and 13 bases lay between the germline ends. In nucleotides, the CDR3 is TGTGCCAGCAGCCATGATGGCCCCGCAACTAATGAAAAACTGTTTTTT. Amino acids: CASSHDGPATNEKLFF.

CDR3 DNA: TGTGCCAGCAGCCCGAGCCCCGGGAGTTACAATGAGCAGTTCTTC. Residues: CASSPSPGSYNEQFF. The chain combines TRBV3-1 (or the pseudogene TRBV3-2) with TRBJ2-1; a weak D match, TRBD2 (6 bases). The V gene lost 4 bases and the J gene lost 4 bases, with 14 bases spanning the gap. The CDR3 length is 15 residues. The germline V gene encodes CDR1 LGHDT and CDR2 YNNKEL (reference sequence).

This clone was recorded only once. This chain links TRBV7-8 with TRBJ1-2, with a weak D call TRBD1 (5 bases). The CDR3 is 13 residues long. Trimming left V 3 bases short and J 7 bases short, with 12 bases between. CDR1 is SGHVS, CDR2 FQNEAQ, per germline. This chain's CDR3 is CASSFRGSGGYTF. CDR3 sequence (DNA): TGTGCCAGCAGCTTCCGGGGGTCGGGTGGCTACACCTTC.

The chain couples TRBV12-3 or TRBV12-4 to TRBJ1-2; 8 positions match TRBD1. Losses at the gene ends were 6 bases for V and 3 bases for J; bases not matched to a gene: 3. This CDR3 comprises 13 residues. The CDR3 region is CASSPTGDYGYTF. The CDR3, as DNA: TGTGCCAGCAGCCCGACAGGGGACTATGGCTACACCTTC.

The chain carries TRBV25-1 and TRBJ1-3; D is unclear. The CDR3 length is 12 residues. Germline-derived CDR1 and CDR2 are MGHDK and SYGVNS. V dropped 3 bases and J dropped 4 bases, with 4 bases sitting between them. CDR3 in DNA: TGTGCCAGCAGTGACGGGGGAAACACCATATATTTT. Amino acid sequence: CASSDGGNTIYF.

The CDR3 region has the DNA TGTGCCAGCAGCTCCTCCTTGGTAGCGGGGATTAGCACAGATACGCAGTATTTT. This encodes CASSSSLVAGISTDTQYF. The V call is TRBV7-2, the J call TRBJ2-3; 8 positions match TRBD2. The V gene end was trimmed by 4 bases and the J gene end by 0 bases; junction bases not matched to a gene: 12. Germline V gene data show CDR1 as SGHTA and CDR2 as FQGNSA. The CDR3 runs 18 residues.

V usage is TRBV10-1 and J usage is TRBJ2-5, with D perhaps TRBD2 (5 bases). The length of the CDR3 is 15 residues. Germline V gene data show CDR1 as WNHNN and CDR2 as SYGVQD (reference sequence). The ends were cut back, 2 bases at V and 2 bases at J, with 12 bases in the middle. The CDR3 sequence is CASSETGLGQETQYF. Here the CDR3 DNA reads TGCGCCAGCAGTGAGACGGGATTGGGGCAAGAGACCCAGTACTTC.

This chain joins TRBV29-1 and TRBJ1-2; D not certain. The CDR3 has 13 amino acids. Per the germline V gene, CDR1 is SQVTM and CDR2 is ANQGSEA. The V end lost 6 bases, the J end lost 1 base, and 12 bases lay between the germline ends. The CDR3 region has the DNA TGCAGCGTGACGACGGAGTTTAACTATGGCTACACCTTC. This encodes CSVTTEFNYGYTF.

V usage is TRBV29-1 and J usage is TRBJ1-1; 8 bases fit TRBD1. The germline gives CDR1 SQVTM, CDR2 ANQGSEA. V lost 7 bases to trimming and J lost 3 bases; unmatched junction nucleotides: 7. The CDR3 runs to 13 residues. In DNA form, the CDR3 reads TGCAGCGGGCGGACAGGGAGGGACACTGAAGCTTTCTTT. Translated: CSGRTGRDTEAFF.

The chain recombines TRBV5-1 with TRBJ1-2; D remains unclear. This CDR3 is 14 amino acids long. Deletions cut 6 bases from V and 3 bases from J, with 15 bases between. In germline, CDR1 is SGHRS, CDR2 YFSETQ. CDR3 nucleotides: TGCGCCAGCACCGAGGACGCGCGGGACTATGGCTACACCTTC. It codes for CASTEDARDYGYTF.

The chain carries TRBV7-9 and TRBJ2-7; D is unclear. Looked up from germline, CDR1 is SEHNR and CDR2 is FQNEAQ (reference sequence). V lost 5 bases to trimming and J lost 2 bases, with 13 bases between them. The CDR3 consists of 14 residues. CDR3 coding DNA: TGTGCCAGCAGCAACGGAGTAACGGCCTACGAGCAGTACTTC. Translated, it gives CASSNGVTAYEQYF.

This clone was found many times. The CDR3 bases are TGTGCCAGCAGTTTCAGTCAGGAGACCCAGTACTTC. Protein product: CASSFSQETQYF. This chain uses TRBV28 with TRBJ2-5, with D unclear. Trimming took off 3 bases at V and 5 bases at J, with 7 bases between the two ends. The CDR3 sequence is 12 residues long. Germline CDR1 MDHEN, CDR2 SYDVKM.

The chain has TRBV19 and TRBJ1-5; 8 nucleotides match TRBD1. The ends lost 5 bases at V and 3 bases at J; junction bases unmatched: 6. Germline CDR1 LNHDA, CDR2 SQIVND (reference sequence). This CDR3 spans 15 amino acids. In nucleotides, the CDR3 is TGTGCCAGTAGTGTGCGACAGGGGTTCAATCAGCCCCAGCATTTT. As protein: CASSVRQGFNQPQHF.

This chain uses TRBV10-2 with TRBJ1-1, with D possibly TRBD1 on 5 matching bases. Germline values: CDR1 WSHSY, CDR2 SAAADI. V was shortened by 4 bases and J by 4 bases, with 10 bases between the two germline ends. This CDR3 has 13 residues. The CDR3 DNA sequence: TGCGCCAGCAGTGTAGGGCAGGGCACTGAAGCTTTCTTT. Encoded protein: CASSVGQGTEAFF.

CDR3 loop: CASSSQGESGYTF. DNA of the CDR3: TGTGCCAGCAGCTCACAGGGTGAAAGTGGCTACACCTTC. The rearrangement joins TRBV7-8 to TRBJ1-2, with D perhaps matching TRBD1 (6 bases). CDR1 is SGHVS and CDR2 is FQNEAQ in the germline V gene. V shed 4 bases and J shed 7 bases, with 13 bases lying between them. This CDR3 is 13 amino acids long. Combining the CDR3 with reference TRBV7-8 and TRBJ1-2 gives the whole variable domain GAGVSQSPRYKVAKRGQDVALRCDPISGHVSLFWYQQALGQGPEFLTYFQNEAQLDKSGLPSDRFFAERPEGSVSTLKIQRTQQEDSAVYLCASSSQGESGYTFGSGTRLTVV.

The genes are TRBV5-6 and TRBJ1-3, with 8 nucleotides matching TRBD1. Germline CDR1 reads SGHDT; CDR2 reads YYEEEE. The CDR3 covers 16 residues. V shed 1 base, J shed 2 bases, and the junction held 5 bases outside the gene matches. CDR3 DNA sequence: TGTGCCAGCAGCTTGACGGACAGGGTCACTGGAAACACCATATATTTT. It specifies CASSLTDRVTGNTIYF.

The V and J genes are TRBV9 and TRBJ1-2; the D is unclear. This CDR3 spans 15 amino acids. Germline lookup yields CDR1 SGDLS and CDR2 YYNGEE. Trimming cost V 4 bases and J 7 bases, with 20 bases left between them. CDR3 amino acids: CASSTYPPRLLGYTF. Here the CDR3 DNA reads TGTGCCAGCAGCACATACCCGCCACGCCTCCTTGGCTACACCTTC.